The entry below describes one T cell receptor beta chain. What it recognizes is unknown. This entry comes from a study of T cells in localized non-small cell lung cancer. Study-level points and caveats: In the blood, greater T cell density corresponded to longer overall survival. Tumor trailed uninvolved adjacent lung in T cell clonality, which peaked there.

There are 15 residues in the CDR3. In germline, CDR1 is SNHLY, CDR2 FYNNEI. V was pared by 2 bases and J by 3 bases, with 5 bases of the junction left unmatched. Method: immunoSEQ multiplex PCR; TCRdb's copy keeps in-frame clones and lacks some. In the table there are 75,000 to 90,000 clones, almost 85% of which are singletons. The source was peripheral blood, collected before any cancer treatment. The rearrangement joins TRBV2 to TRBJ2-7, with 9 bases matching TRBD1. This clonotype was obtained from a man between 40 and 75 years old with stage I lung adenocarcinoma. The CDR3 nucleotides read TGTGCCAGCAGTGAAACCGGGACAGGGCGCTACGAGCAGTACTTC. Its protein is CASSETGTGRYEQYF.